The T cell receptor beta chain under discussion was sequenced for a study of blood T cells in healthy people across ages. Findings of the study overall: Donors of long life had a larger count of naive CD4+ cells and greater diversity than aged donors. A roughly linear age-dependent decrease characterized TCR beta diversity per million T cells.

A second about 6 to 12 cycle PCR used barcoded and J-beta primers. TCRdb reprocessed the 5' RACE reads via MiXCR and lists one record per CDR3 protein. This sample has roughly 2 million distinct CDR3 sequences; 49% occur once, and the top ten carry more than 2%. As regards this clonotype: Its antigen is not identified.

V was pared by 0 bases and J by 1 base, with 5 bases of the junction left unmatched. This CDR3 comprises 16 residues. This TCR derives from a woman between 35 and 50 years old in good health. The rearrangement joins TRBV12-3 or TRBV12-4 to TRBJ1-2; 7 bases fit TRBD1. What was sequenced was blood. CDR3 sequence: CASSLAGQPVNYGYTF. The CDR3 DNA sequence: TGTGCCAGCAGTTTAGCGGGACAGCCAGTTAACTATGGCTACACCTTC.